This T cell receptor beta chain was sequenced in a study of control samples from healthy donors and cancer patients. The assay was immunoSEQ multiplex PCR, and TCRdb's table has in-frame clones only and misses some. The sample lists 75,000 to 80,000 clones, around 90% occurring once. Germline CDR1 reads MNHEY; CDR2 reads SVGEGT. Trimming took off 6 bases at V and 7 bases at J, with 13 bases between the two ends. The CDR3 is made up of 12 amino acids. The sequenced material came from PBMCs. The source of this sequence is a woman in her forties or fifties with colorectal cancer. The V call is TRBV6-2 or TRBV6-3, the J call TRBJ2-7; D gene ambiguous. The CDR3 bases are TGTGCCAGCAGCCCCTTAGGGCTAGAGCAGTACGTC. This sequence encodes CASSPLGLEQYV.